This T cell receptor (beta chain) was sequenced in a study of blood T cell repertoires in COVID-19. Study-level information: COVID-19 samples from acute and convalescent phases originated in the United States, Italy and Spain. Sample material is recorded as cDNA or gDNA derived from T cells, B-cell-depleted T cells, or PBMCs.

The CDR3 totals 16 residues. Germline V gene data show CDR1 as SGHNT and CDR2 as YYREEE (reference sequence). Trimming removed 4 bases from V and 3 bases from J, with 19 bases in between. Living in 24 US areas, the participants were between about 18 and 95 years of age. Clinical history as reported by participants underpinned cohort assignment. Profiled with immunoSEQ multiplex PCR; TCRdb holds only in-frame clones, not every one. The profile shows 200,000 to 250,000 clones, 70% to 90% of them singletons. The source is a woman aged 45-59 years in a cohort exposed to, infected with or recovered from COVID-19 (not recorded which). The specimen was PBMCs or T cells enriched from blood (not recorded which). The gene calls are TRBV5-4 and TRBJ1-2; tentative D call: TRBD1 (5 bases). For the CDR3, the DNA is TGTGCCAGCAGCGGGAGACAGCGAGGGAGGGACTATGGCTACACCTTC. Translation gives CASSGRQRGRDYGYTF.